This TCR beta chain was recovered during a study of T cell changes during pregnancy in multiple sclerosis. The protocol was immunoSEQ multiplex PCR, while the TCRdb copy is restricted to in-frame clones and leaves out a portion. The sample records more than 85,000 clones, roughly 93% being singletons. This CDR3 spans 17 amino acids. CDR1 and CDR2 (germline): SGHRS, YFSETQ. With 1 base removed from V and 4 bases from J, the gap between germline ends came to 18 bases. The sample here was peripheral blood, taken in the third trimester of pregnancy. The sequence was obtained from a female donor in good health, enrolled as a control in a pregnancy study. The V gene is TRBV5-1, the J gene TRBJ1-5; D call uncertain. CDR3 loop: CASSLSLSGGENQPQHF. The CDR3 DNA follows: TGCGCCAGCAGCTTGTCTTTATCCGGCGGGGAGAATCAGCCCCAGCATTTT.